A selection of T cell receptor beta chains follows, all from one sample in a study of blood T cell repertoires in COVID-19. Some clones are missing from TCRdb's copy, which holds only in-frame ones; the method was immunoSEQ multiplex PCR. The table lists some 130,000 clones, about nine tenths of them singletons. The source material was peripheral blood. These receptors originate from a man aged 50 or older with active COVID-19. The CDR3 runs from the conserved cysteine through the conserved F or W. The D gene is left open where the match is weak. Some rows mark clone size as missing; the rest say once, few, many or name a class of expanded clone.

TRBV5-6	TRBJ1-2	.	.	TGTGCCAGCAGCTTGAGGCAGGGAAGTGGCACCTTC	CASSLRQGSGTF
TRBV11-3	TRBJ1-2	.	TRBD1	TGTGCCAGCAGCTTAGATCGGGACAGGGTGAAACTGAACTATGGCTACACCTTC	CASSLDRDRVKLNYGYTF
TRBV9	TRBJ1-6	.	TRBD1	TGTGCCAGCAGCGTAGGGACAGGGGGTGATTCACCCCTCCACTTT	CASSVGTGGDSPLHF
TRBV4-1	TRBJ2-5	once	TRBD2	TGCGCCAGCAGCCAAGTGGCGGGGACTAGCGGGAGTGGGGAGACCCAGTACTTC	CASSQVAGTSGSGETQYF
TRBV13	TRBJ2-5	.	TRBD2	TGTGCCAGCAGCTTAGCGGCGGGAGTGGATGAGACCCAGTACTTC	CASSLAAGVDETQYF
TRBV29-1	TRBJ2-3	.	.	TGCAGCGTCGACAGGCAGAGCACAGATACGCAGTATTTT	CSVDRQSTDTQYF
TRBV19	TRBJ2-4	once	.	TGTGCCAGTAGTACCCCCGGGGCCAAAAACATTCAGTACTTC	CASSTPGAKNIQYF
TRBV4-2	TRBJ2-5	.	TRBD2	TGTGCCAGCAGCCAAGATCGGGGACGGCAGCGGGGGACACAAGAGACCCAGTACTTC	CASSQDRGRQRGTQETQYF
TRBV7-9	TRBJ1-5	.	TRBD1	TGTGCCAGCAGCCAGGGGGCGGGTCAGCCCCAGCATTTT	CASSQGAGQPQHF
TRBV2	TRBJ1-5	.	.	TGTGCCAGCACCCCGAAGGCGGATCAGCCCCAGCATTTT	CASTPKADQPQHF
TRBV6-1	TRBJ2-2	.	.	TGTGCCAGCAGTGAAGCTTTAAAACGGAGCGGGGAGCTGTTTTTT	CASSEALKRSGELFF
TRBV10-1	TRBJ1-3	.	.	TGCGCCAGCAGTGAGTCTGGCCGGAGTGGAAACACCATATATTTT	CASSESGRSGNTIYF
TRBV19	TRBJ2-1	.	.	TGTGCCAGTAGTATAGTAACAGGGCCCTACAATGAGCAGTTCTTC	CASSIVTGPYNEQFF
TRBV11-2	TRBJ2-7	.	TRBD1	TGTGCCAGCAGCCCGTGGGACAGTGCTTCCTACGAGCAGTACTTC	CASSPWDSASYEQYF
TRBV5-8	TRBJ1-5	.	.	TGTGCCAGCAGCTTGGGGGCCTCAGCCCATGGGAATCAGCCCCAGCATTTT	CASSLGASAHGNQPQHF
TRBV5-1	TRBJ2-1	.	TRBD2	TGCGCCAGCAGATTAGCGGGATACGACTATGAGCAGTTCTTC	CASRLAGYDYEQFF
TRBV7-6	TRBJ2-5	.	.	TGTGCCAGCAGCTTAGATAATCCTACAGGGAAAGAGACCCAGTACTTC	CASSLDNPTGKETQYF
TRBV10-1	TRBJ1-2	.	TRBD1	TGCGGCAGACAGGGCTCTAACTATGGCTACACCTTC	CGRQGSNYGYTF
TRBV3-1/TRBV3-2	TRBJ2-2	.	TRBD2	TGTGCCAGCAGCCAACCGCCCGAGACTAGCGGGAGGGCCGGGGCCGGGGAGCTGTTTTTT	CASSQPPETSGRAGAGELFF
TRBV11-3	TRBJ2-2	.	TRBD2	TGTGCCAGCAGCCGACTGGGCGGGAGGGCCACCGGGGAGCTGTTTTTT	CASSRLGGRATGELFF
TRBV9	TRBJ1-2	.	.	TGTGCCAGCAGCGTAGGGACAGTGGGTACCTATGGCTACACCTTC	CASSVGTVGTYGYTF
TRBV28	TRBJ1-2	.	.	TGTGCCAGCAGTTTAGGAGGAGGGTCCCTGGGGGATGGCTACACCTTC	CASSLGGGSLGDGYTF